A selection of T cell receptor beta chains follows, all from one sample in a study of response to subunit inactivated influenza vaccine. TCRdb re-analysed the RT-PCR reads in MiXCR, keeping a single row per CDR3 protein. The data show about 500,000 distinct CDR3 sequences, approximately 12% seen once. The starting material was PBMCs from blood, obtained roughly 45 days after vaccination. Receptors were obtained from a man in his fifties or sixties who received an inactivated influenza vaccine. The CDR3 runs from the conserved cysteine through the conserved F or W. D genes are given only for firm matches. Size tells how often a clone was seen (once, few, many) or the class of an expanded clone, and some rows leave it out.

TRBJ2-6 | TRBV5-1 | NA | NA | TGCGCCAGCAGAAGCCCAGTTCCCTCTGGGGCCAACGTCCTGACTTTC | CASRSPVPSGANVLTF
TRBJ2-4 | TRBV6-2/TRBV6-3 | NA | NA | TGTGCCAGCAGTTCTACCTGGGGAGCCAAAAACATTCAGTACTTC | CASSSTWGAKNIQYF
TRBJ2-1 | TRBV6-1 | NA | NA | TGTGCCAGCAGGACACGGGACGCCGCGGGGAATTCGTTCTTC | CASRTRDAAGNSFF
TRBJ2-1 | TRBV5-1 | few | TRBD2 | TGCGCCAGCAGCGGGACTAGCGGGAGGGGTAATGAGCAGTTCTTC | CASSGTSGRGNEQFF
TRBJ2-2 | TRBV20-1 | NA | NA | TGCAGTGCCCCCGGAATCCCAGGTGCCGGGGAGCTGTTTTTT | CSAPGIPGAGELFF
TRBJ2-2 | TRBV5-1 | NA | TRBD2 | TGCGCCAGCAGCTTGAACTATCCTAGCGGTGTCACCGGGGAGCTGTTTTTT | CASSLNYPSGVTGELFF
TRBJ2-1 | TRBV20-1 | NA | TRBD2 | TGCAGTGCCACCACTAATCGGGAGGGTGCCTACAATGAGCAGTTCTTC | CSATTNREGAYNEQFF
TRBJ2-3 | TRBV20-1 | few | TRBD2 | TGCAGTGCTAGAGGTAGCGGGGGGGCCATAGATACGCAGTATTTT | CSARGSGGAIDTQYF
TRBJ2-7 | TRBV28 | many | NA | TGTGCCAGCAGCCGACTAGCCTACGAGCAGTACTTC | CASSRLAYEQYF
TRBJ2-1 | TRBV5-1 | many | NA | TGCGCCAGCAGCGTGCAGGTCATGGAAAATGGTGAGCAGTTCTTC | CASSVQVMENGEQFF
TRBJ1-1 | TRBV20-1 | few | NA | TGCAGTGCTAGTCGGTTAGGCTTCTACACTGAAGCTTTCTTT | CSASRLGFYTEAFF
TRBJ2-2 | TRBV3-1 | NA | NA | TGTGCCTGCAGCCTACAGGGAATCCTTACCGGGGAGCTGTTTTTT | CACSLQGILTGELFF
TRBJ2-2 | TRBV28 | NA | TRBD1 | TGTGCCAGCAGCCCTGACAGGGTGAGAAGGTCCGGGGAGCTGTTTTTT | CASSPDRVRRSGELFF
TRBJ2-5 | TRBV11-2 | few | TRBD2 | TGTGCCAGCAGCCCCTTTGGGGGGGAATTGTACCAAGAGACCCAGTACTTC | CASSPFGGELYQETQYF
TRBJ2-7 | TRBV11-1 | NA | TRBD1 | TGTGCCAGCAGTACCGACAGGGTTGAATACCTACCCTACGAGCAGTACTTC | CASSTDRVEYLPYEQYF
TRBJ2-7 | TRBV15 | NA | NA | TGTGCCACCAGCAGGCCAGGCGAGGGATACGAGCAGTACTTC | CATSRPGEGYEQYF
TRBJ2-3 | TRBV4-1 | few | TRBD2 | TGCGCCAGCAGCCAAGCGCTAGCGGTCACAGATACGCAGTATTTT | CASSQALAVTDTQYF
TRBJ2-7 | TRBV20-1 | many | TRBD2 | TGCAGTGCCCAAAGTCCGACTAGCGGAACCTACGAGCAGTACTTC | CSAQSPTSGTYEQYF
TRBJ2-7 | TRBV9 | few | NA | TGTGCCAGCGGAAAGACCTCTCTGAGGCCAATAAGCTCCTACGAGCAGTACTTC | CASGKTSLRPISSYEQYF
TRBJ1-4 | TRBV6-1 | many | NA | TGTGCCAGCAGTAAACTACCGGGACACGGAAGTGAAAAACTGTTTTTT | CASSKLPGHGSEKLFF
TRBJ2-7 | TRBV7-9 | NA | NA | TGTGCCAGCACCCCCGTGAGCGATGGAACCTACGAGCAGTACTTC | CASTPVSDGTYEQYF
TRBJ1-2 | TRBV20-1 | NA | TRBD1 | TGCAGTGCTTTAAACCGGGACAGGGGAGACTACACCTTC | CSALNRDRGDYTF
TRBJ2-7 | TRBV28 | many | TRBD2 | TGTGCCAGCAGTTTCGGACTAGCGGAAACCTCCTACGAGCAGTACTTC | CASSFGLAETSYEQYF
TRBJ2-3 | TRBV5-1 | few | NA | TGCGCCAGCAGCTTGGTCCAGGGAAGCACAGATACGCAGTATTTT | CASSLVQGSTDTQYF
TRBJ1-3 | TRBV20-1 | few | NA | TGCAGTGCTGGCAGGGGTTCCGGAAACACCATATATTTT | CSAGRGSGNTIYF
TRBJ2-1 | TRBV10-3 | few | NA | TGTGCCATCGAAACACCGGGACAAGACCCAAGAATGTTCTTC | CAIETPGQDPRMFF
TRBJ2-3 | TRBV18 | NA | NA | TGTGCCAGCTCACTGATTGTCTTTAGCACAGATACGCAGTATTTT | CASSLIVFSTDTQYF
TRBJ2-5 | TRBV20-1 | few | TRBD1 | TGCAGTGCTAGACCCTTTAGACAGGGGGCAACAGAGACCCAGTACTTC | CSARPFRQGATETQYF
TRBJ1-2 | TRBV29-1 | NA | TRBD1 | TGCAGCGACCGGGACAGGGGACACTATGGCTACACCTTC | CSDRDRGHYGYTF
TRBJ2-5 | TRBV11-2 | few | NA | TGTGCCAGCAGCCTAAGACTGGCGGGGGGACAGTACCAAGAGACCCAGTACTTC | CASSLRLAGGQYQETQYF
TRBJ1-2 | TRBV7-9 | few | TRBD1 | TGTGCCAGCAGCTTAGATCAGGGGGACTATGGCTACACCTTC | CASSLDQGDYGYTF
TRBJ2-3 | TRBV7-3 | few | NA | TGTGCCAGCAGCTCCAAACCCGGATTCACAGATACGCAGTATTTT | CASSSKPGFTDTQYF
TRBJ1-1 | TRBV9 | few | NA | TGTGCCAGCAGCGTAGACCCGTCCGTGAGGGCTTTCTTT | CASSVDPSVRAFF
TRBJ2-1 | TRBV6-5 | few | NA | TGTGCCAGCAGTTACGTGGGACAAATCTACAATGAGCAGTTCTTC | CASSYVGQIYNEQFF
TRBJ2-3 | TRBV7-8 | NA | NA | TGTGCCAGCAGCAAGGGGACCACAGATACGCAGTATTTT | CASSKGTTDTQYF